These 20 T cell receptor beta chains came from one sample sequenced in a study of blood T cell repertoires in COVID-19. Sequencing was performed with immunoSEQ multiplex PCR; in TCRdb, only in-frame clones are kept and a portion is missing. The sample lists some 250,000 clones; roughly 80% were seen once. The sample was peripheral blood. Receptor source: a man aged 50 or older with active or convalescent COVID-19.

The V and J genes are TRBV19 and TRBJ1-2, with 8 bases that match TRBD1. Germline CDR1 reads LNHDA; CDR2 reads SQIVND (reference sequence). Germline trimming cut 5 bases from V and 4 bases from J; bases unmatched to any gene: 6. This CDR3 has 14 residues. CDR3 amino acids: CASSPTGALYGYTF. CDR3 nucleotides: TGTGCCAGTAGTCCGACAGGGGCCCTCTATGGCTACACCTTC.

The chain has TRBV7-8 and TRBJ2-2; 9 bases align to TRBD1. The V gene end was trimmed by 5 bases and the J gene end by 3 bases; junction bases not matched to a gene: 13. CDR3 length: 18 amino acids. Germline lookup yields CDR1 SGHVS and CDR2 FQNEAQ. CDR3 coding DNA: TGTGCCAGCAGCCCCCTAGGGACAGGGTATTCGGACACCGGGGAGCTGTTTTTT. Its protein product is CASSPLGTGYSDTGELFF.

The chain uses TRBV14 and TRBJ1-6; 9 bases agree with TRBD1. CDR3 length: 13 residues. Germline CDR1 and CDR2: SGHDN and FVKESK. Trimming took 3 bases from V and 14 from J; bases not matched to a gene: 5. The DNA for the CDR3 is TGTGCCAGCAGCCAGGGACAGGGCGCAGCCCTCCACTTT. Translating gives CASSQGQGAALHF.

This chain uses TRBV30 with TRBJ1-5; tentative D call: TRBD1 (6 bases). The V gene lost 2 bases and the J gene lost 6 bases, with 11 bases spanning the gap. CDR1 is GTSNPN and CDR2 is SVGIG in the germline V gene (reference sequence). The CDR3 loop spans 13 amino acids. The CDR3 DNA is TGTGCCTGGAGTCCAGGGGCGAGTCAGCCCCAGCATTTT. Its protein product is CAWSPGASQPQHF.

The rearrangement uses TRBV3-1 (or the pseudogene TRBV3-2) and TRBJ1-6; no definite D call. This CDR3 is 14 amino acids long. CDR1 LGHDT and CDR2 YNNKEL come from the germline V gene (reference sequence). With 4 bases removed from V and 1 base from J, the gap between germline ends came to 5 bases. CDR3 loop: CASSPRSYNSPLHF. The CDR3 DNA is TGTGCCAGCAGCCCCCGGTCCTATAATTCACCCCTCCACTTT.

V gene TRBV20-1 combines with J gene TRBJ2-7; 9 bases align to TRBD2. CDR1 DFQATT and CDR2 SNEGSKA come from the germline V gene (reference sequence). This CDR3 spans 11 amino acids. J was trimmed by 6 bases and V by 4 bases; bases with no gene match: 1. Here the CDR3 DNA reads TGCAGTGCTACTAGCGGGGTCGAGCAGTACTTC. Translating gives CSATSGVEQYF.

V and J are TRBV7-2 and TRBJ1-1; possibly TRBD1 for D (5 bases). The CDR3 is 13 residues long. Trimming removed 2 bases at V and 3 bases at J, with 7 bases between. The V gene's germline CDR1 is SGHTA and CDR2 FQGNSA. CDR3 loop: CASSLQGDTEAFF. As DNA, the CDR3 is TGTGCCAGCAGCTTACAAGGGGACACTGAAGCTTTCTTT. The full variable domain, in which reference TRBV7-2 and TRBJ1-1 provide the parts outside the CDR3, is GAGVSQSPSNKVTEKGKDVELRCDPISGHTALYWYRQSLGQGLEFLIYFQGNSAPDKSGLPSDRFSAERTGGSVSTLTIQRTQQEDSAVYLCASSLQGDTEAFFGQGTRLTVV.

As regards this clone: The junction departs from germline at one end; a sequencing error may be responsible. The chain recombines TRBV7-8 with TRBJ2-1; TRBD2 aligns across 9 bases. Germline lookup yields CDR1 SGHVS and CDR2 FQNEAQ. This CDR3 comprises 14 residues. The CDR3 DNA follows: TGTGCCAGCAGCCTAGCGGGGCCCTCCAATGAGCAGTTCTTC. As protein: CASSLAGPSNEQFF.

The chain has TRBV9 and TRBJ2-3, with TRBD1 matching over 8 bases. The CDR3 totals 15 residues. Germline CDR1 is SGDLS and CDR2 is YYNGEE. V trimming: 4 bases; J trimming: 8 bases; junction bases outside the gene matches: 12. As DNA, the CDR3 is TGTGCCAGCAGCCCCCGGACAGGGCGGGGTGGTACGCAGTATTTT. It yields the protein CASSPRTGRGGTQYF.

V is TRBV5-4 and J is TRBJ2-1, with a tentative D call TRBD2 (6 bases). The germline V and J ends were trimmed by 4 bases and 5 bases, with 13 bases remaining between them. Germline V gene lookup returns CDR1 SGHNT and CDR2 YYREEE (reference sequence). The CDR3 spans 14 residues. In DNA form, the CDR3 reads TGTGCCAGCAGCCCCGAACCGGGGGACAATGAGCAGTTCTTC. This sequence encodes CASSPEPGDNEQFF. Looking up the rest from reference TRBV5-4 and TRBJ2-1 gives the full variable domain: ETGVTQSPTHLIKTRGQQVTLRCSSQSGHNTVSWYQQALGQGPQFIFQYYREEENGRGNFPPRFSGLQFPNYSSELNVNALELDDSALYLCASSPEPGDNEQFFGPGTRLTVL.

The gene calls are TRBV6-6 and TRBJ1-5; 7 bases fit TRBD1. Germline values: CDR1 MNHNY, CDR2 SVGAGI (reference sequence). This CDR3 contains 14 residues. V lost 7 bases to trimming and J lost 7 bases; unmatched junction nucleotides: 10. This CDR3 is CASMRRGLGQPQHF. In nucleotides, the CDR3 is TGTGCCAGCATGAGAAGGGGGCTGGGACAGCCCCAGCATTTT.

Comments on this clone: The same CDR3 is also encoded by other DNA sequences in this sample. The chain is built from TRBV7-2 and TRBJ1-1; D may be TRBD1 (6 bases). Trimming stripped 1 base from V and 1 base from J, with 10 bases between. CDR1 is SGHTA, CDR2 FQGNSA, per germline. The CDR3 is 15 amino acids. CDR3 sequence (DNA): TGTGCCAGCAGCTTAGGGGGGGGCGGGAACACTGAAGCTTTCTTT. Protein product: CASSLGGGGNTEAFF. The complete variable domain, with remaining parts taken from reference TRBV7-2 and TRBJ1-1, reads GAGVSQSPSNKVTEKGKDVELRCDPISGHTALYWYRQSLGQGLEFLIYFQGNSAPDKSGLPSDRFSAERTGGSVSTLTIQRTQQEDSAVYLCASSLGGGGNTEAFFGQGTRLTVV.

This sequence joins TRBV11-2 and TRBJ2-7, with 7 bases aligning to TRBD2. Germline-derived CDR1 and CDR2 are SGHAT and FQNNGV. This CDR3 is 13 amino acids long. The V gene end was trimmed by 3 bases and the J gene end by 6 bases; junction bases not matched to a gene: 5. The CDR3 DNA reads TGTGCCAGCAGCTTGGGAGGGAAGGGCGAGCAGTACTTC. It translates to CASSLGGKGEQYF.

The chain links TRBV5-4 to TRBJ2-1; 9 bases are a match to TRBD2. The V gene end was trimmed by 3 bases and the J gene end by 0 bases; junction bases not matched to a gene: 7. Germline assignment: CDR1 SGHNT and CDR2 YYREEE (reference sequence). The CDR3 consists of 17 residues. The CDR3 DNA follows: TGTGCCAGCAGCTCACGAACGCGGGGGGGCTCCTACAATGAGCAGTTCTTC. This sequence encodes CASSSRTRGGSYNEQFF.

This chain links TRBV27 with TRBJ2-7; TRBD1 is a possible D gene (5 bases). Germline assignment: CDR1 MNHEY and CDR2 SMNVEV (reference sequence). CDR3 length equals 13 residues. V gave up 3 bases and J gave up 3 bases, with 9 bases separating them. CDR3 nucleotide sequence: TGTGCCAGCAGTTTTCAGGGTGGCTACGAGCAGTACTTC. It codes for CASSFQGGYEQYF.

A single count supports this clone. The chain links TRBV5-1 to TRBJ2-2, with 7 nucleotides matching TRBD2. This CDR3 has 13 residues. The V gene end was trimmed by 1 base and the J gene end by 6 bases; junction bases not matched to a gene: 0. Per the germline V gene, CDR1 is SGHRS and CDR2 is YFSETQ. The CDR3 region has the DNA TGCGCCAGCAGCTTGCGGGGGGCCGGGGAGCTGTTTTTT. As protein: CASSLRGAGELFF.

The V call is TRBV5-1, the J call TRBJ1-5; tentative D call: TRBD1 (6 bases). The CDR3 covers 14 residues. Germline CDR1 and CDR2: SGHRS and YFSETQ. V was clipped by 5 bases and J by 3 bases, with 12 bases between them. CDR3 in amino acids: CASRTGPSNQPQHF. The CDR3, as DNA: TGCGCCAGCAGAACAGGGCCTTCCAATCAGCCCCAGCATTTT.

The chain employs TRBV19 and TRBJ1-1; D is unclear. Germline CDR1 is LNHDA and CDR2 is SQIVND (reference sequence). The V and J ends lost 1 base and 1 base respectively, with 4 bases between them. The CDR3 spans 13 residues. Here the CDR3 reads CASSIVQNTEAFF. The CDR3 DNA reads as TGTGCCAGTAGTATAGTCCAGAACACTGAAGCTTTCTTT.

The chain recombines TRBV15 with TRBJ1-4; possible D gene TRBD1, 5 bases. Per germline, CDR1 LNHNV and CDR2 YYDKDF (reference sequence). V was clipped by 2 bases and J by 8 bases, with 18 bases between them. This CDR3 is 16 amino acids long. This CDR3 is CATSRTRTGGNEKLFF. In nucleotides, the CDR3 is TGTGCCACCAGCAGAACTAGGACTGGGGGGAACGAAAAACTGTTTTTT.

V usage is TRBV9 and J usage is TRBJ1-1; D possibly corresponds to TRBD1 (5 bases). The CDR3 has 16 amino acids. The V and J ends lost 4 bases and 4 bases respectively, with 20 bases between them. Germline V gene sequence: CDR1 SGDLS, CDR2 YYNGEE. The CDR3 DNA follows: TGTGCCAGCAGCCCCCGTTCGGGGGGGACGATCACTGAAGCTTTCTTT. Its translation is CASSPRSGGTITEAFF.